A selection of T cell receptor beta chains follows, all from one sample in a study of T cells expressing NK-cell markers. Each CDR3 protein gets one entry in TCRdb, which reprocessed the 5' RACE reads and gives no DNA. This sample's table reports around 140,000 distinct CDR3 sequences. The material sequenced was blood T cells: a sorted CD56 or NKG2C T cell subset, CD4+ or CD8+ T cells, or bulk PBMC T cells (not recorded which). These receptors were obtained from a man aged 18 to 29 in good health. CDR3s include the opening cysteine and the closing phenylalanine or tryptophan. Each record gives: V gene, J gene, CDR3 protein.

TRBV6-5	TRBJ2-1	CASSYSRELAGYNEQFF
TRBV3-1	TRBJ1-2	CASSLSSRGANYGYTF
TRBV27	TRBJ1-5	CASSVTGLGNQPQHF
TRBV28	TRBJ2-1	CASSTGLSYNEQFF
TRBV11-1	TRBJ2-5	CASSPHQTSGTVQETQYF
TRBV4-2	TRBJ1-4	CASSEPAGEKLFF
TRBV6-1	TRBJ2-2	CASGWLGPYTGELFF
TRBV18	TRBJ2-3	CASSTGTGSTDTQYF
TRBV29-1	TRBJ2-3	CSVDLGDTDTQYF
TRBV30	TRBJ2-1	CAWSSTARSYNEQFF
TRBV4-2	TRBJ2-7	CASSQEDSGSYEQYF